These 12 T cell receptor beta chains came from one sample sequenced in a study of vaccination effects on CD4 cells after COVID-19. These receptors have no identified antigens. The data were produced by immunoSEQ multiplex PCR, yet TCRdb's version contains in-frame clones alone and is incomplete. The table has tens of thousands of clones, roughly 80% seen once. ViraFEST assay sequencing came after antigen-specific CD4+ T cells were expanded with viral peptide pools. Isolating CD4+ T cells followed about 10 days of culture. All participants had two doses of either the BNT162b2 or mRNA-1273 vaccine. The sample here was CD4+ T cells from PBMCs cultured with SARS-CoV-2 spike peptides, taken after COVID-19 vaccination. The receptors were gathered from a human donor who received a COVID-19 vaccine. Some clones in this sample may be carry-over from other donors' samples.

The V call is TRBV5-6, the J call TRBJ1-2, with D possibly matching TRBD1 (5 bases). Trimming stripped 7 bases from V and 6 bases from J, with 13 bases between. Germline CDR1 is SGHDT and CDR2 is YYEEEE. This CDR3 comprises 12 residues. CDR3 sequence reads: CASGGTVHGYTF. In DNA form, the CDR3 reads TGTGCCAGCGGAGGGACTGTCCATGGCTACACCTTC. Complete variable domain (other parts from reference TRBV5-6 and TRBJ1-2): DAGVTQSPTHLIKTRGQQVTLRCSPKSGHDTVSWYQQALGQGPQFIFQYYEEEERQRGNFPDRFSGHQFPNYSSELNVNALLLGDSALYLCASGGTVHGYTFGSGTRLTVV.

The V and J genes are TRBV28 and TRBJ1-6; D not resolved. Germline V CDR1 and CDR2: MDHEN, SYDVKM. Trimming shortened V by 8 bases and J by 6 bases, and 8 bases separated the two germline ends. The CDR3 spans 12 residues. For the CDR3, the DNA is TGTGCCAGCTTACGGGCTAATTCACCCCTCCACTTT. It translates to CASLRANSPLHF.

This clone turned up a few times. The chain links TRBV14 to TRBJ2-7; D possibly matches TRBD1 or TRBD2 (7 bases each). Germline lookup yields CDR1 SGHDN and CDR2 FVKESK. The germline V and J ends were trimmed by 1 base and 9 bases, with 16 bases remaining between them. This CDR3 region has 14 residues. The CDR3 reads CASSQGWEGARQYV. CDR3 DNA: TGTGCCAGCAGCCAAGGATGGGAGGGGGCAAGGCAGTACGTC.

This clone occurred a few times. The rearrangement uses TRBV7-8 and TRBJ1-5; 11 bases fit TRBD1. Germline values: CDR1 SGHVS, CDR2 FQNEAQ. The CDR3 extends over 16 amino acids. With V trimmed by 2 bases and J by 7 bases, 7 bases remained unmatched. As DNA, the CDR3 is TGTGCCAGCAGCTTACGGGACAGGGGGATGAGGCAGCCCCAGCATTTT. Amino acids: CASSLRDRGMRQPQHF.

This sequence joins TRBV27 and TRBJ2-1, with TRBD2 identical over 8 bases. The CDR3 loop spans 16 amino acids. The V gene end was trimmed by 5 bases and the J gene end by 4 bases; junction bases not matched to a gene: 10. Germline V gene lookup returns CDR1 MNHEY and CDR2 SMNVEV (reference sequence). CDR3 sequence reads: CASSPIKSGGYNEQFF. DNA of the CDR3: TGTGCCAGCAGTCCAATAAAGAGCGGGGGTTACAATGAGCAGTTCTTC.

V gene TRBV5-6 combines with J gene TRBJ2-3; D gene ambiguous. Between the trimmed V and J ends, which lost 0 bases and 0 bases, there was a span of 11 bases. Per the germline V gene, CDR1 is SGHDT and CDR2 is YYEEEE. CDR3 length: 16 residues. The DNA for the CDR3 is TGTGCCAGCAGCTTGGCGCAGGCCATTAGCACAGATACGCAGTATTTT. Translation gives CASSLAQAISTDTQYF. Full variable domain (outside the CDR3, taken from reference TRBV5-6 and TRBJ2-3): DAGVTQSPTHLIKTRGQQVTLRCSPKSGHDTVSWYQQALGQGPQFIFQYYEEEERQRGNFPDRFSGHQFPNYSSELNVNALLLGDSALYLCASSLAQAISTDTQYFGPGTRLTVL.

This chain joins TRBV24-1 and TRBJ2-2; perhaps D is TRBD1 or TRBD2 (5 bases each). V was shortened by 7 bases and J by 8 bases, with 16 bases between the two germline ends. The length of the CDR3 is 14 residues. The germline gives CDR1 KGHDR, CDR2 SFDVKD. CDR3 in amino acids: CATREAGAGGELFF. The CDR3 DNA reads TGTGCCACCAGGGAGGCTGGGGCTGGTGGGGAGCTGTTTTTT.

V is TRBV5-6 and J is TRBJ1-2, with D maybe TRBD1 (6 bases). The CDR3 has 15 residues. Germline loops: CDR1 SGHDT, CDR2 YYEEEE. The ends were cut back, 2 bases at V and 0 bases at J, with 11 bases in the middle. The CDR3 loop is CASSFWGPANYGYTF. Written as DNA, the CDR3 is TGTGCCAGCAGCTTCTGGGGGCCGGCTAACTATGGCTACACCTTC.

The chain carries TRBV24-1 and TRBJ1-5; 7 bases are a match to TRBD1. The length of the CDR3 is 15 residues. Germline V gene data show CDR1 as KGHDR and CDR2 as SFDVKD. With V trimmed by 3 bases and J by 4 bases, 5 bases remained unmatched. In nucleotides, the CDR3 is TGTGCCACCAGTGATAGACAGGGAGATAATCAGCCCCAGCATTTT. Residues: CATSDRQGDNQPQHF.

The chain uses TRBV6-2 or TRBV6-3 and TRBJ2-4; D is perhaps TRBD2 (5 bases). With 2 bases removed from V and 14 bases from J, the gap between germline ends came to 10 bases. Looked up from germline, CDR1 is MNHEY and CDR2 is SVGEGT. The CDR3 consists of 11 residues. CDR3 sequence reads: CASSYGERKYF. The DNA for the CDR3 is TGTGCCAGCAGTTACGGGGAGCGAAAGTACTTC.

The rearrangement links TRBV9 to TRBJ2-1, with D hard to call. Trimming left V 0 bases short and J 3 bases short, with 7 bases between. CDR3 length: 14 amino acids. Germline CDR1 reads SGDLS; CDR2 reads YYNGEE. CDR3 amino acids: CASSVVGDYNEQFF. In DNA form, the CDR3 reads TGTGCCAGCAGCGTAGTTGGAGACTACAATGAGCAGTTCTTC. The variable domain in full, completed from reference TRBV9 and TRBJ2-1, reads DSGVTQTPKHLITATGQRVTLRCSPRSGDLSVYWYQQSLDQGLQFLIQYYNGEERAKGNILERFSAQQFPDLHSELNLSSLELGDSALYFCASSVVGDYNEQFFGPGTRLTVL.

The chain is built from TRBV24-1 and TRBJ2-2; no clear D gene. The CDR3 spans 16 residues. V was shortened by 4 bases and J by 0 bases, with 11 bases between the two germline ends. In germline, CDR1 is KGHDR, CDR2 SFDVKD. DNA for the CDR3: TGTGCCACCAGTGACCTGGACGGATCGAACACCGGGGAGCTGTTTTTT. Its translation is CATSDLDGSNTGELFF.